The 10 T cell receptor beta chains listed next were all sequenced from one sample in a study of CD8+CD57+ T cells in acquired aplastic anemia. Genomic DNA, the template, was used for profiling of the TCR beta VDJ and CDR3. TCRdb analysed the reads with MiXCR anew, one entry per CDR3 protein. The sample includes some 42,000 distinct CDR3 sequences, approximately 67% of them seen just once. Input material: sorted CD4+, CD8+, or CD8+CD57+ T cells (not recorded which) from PBMCs. These receptors were collected from a human donor in good health, serving as a control.

CDR3 amino acids: CAISSERNTIYF. The CDR3 nucleotides are TGTGCCATCAGTTCCGAACGAAACACCATATATTTT. V and J are TRBV10-3 and TRBJ1-3; no clear D. CDR3 length: 12 amino acids. Trimming took off 5 bases at V and 5 bases at J, with 7 bases between the two ends. CDR1 and CDR2 (germline): ENHRY, SYGVKD.

This sequence joins TRBV4-2 and TRBJ1-6; D gene unclear. V was trimmed by 0 bases and J by 8 bases, leaving 11 bases between them. The CDR3 totals 15 residues. The germline gives CDR1 LGHNA, CDR2 YNFKEQ. The CDR3 loop is CASSQDFQVDSPLHF. As DNA, the CDR3 is TGTGCCAGCAGCCAAGATTTCCAGGTGGATTCACCCCTCCACTTT.

The CDR3 DNA reads TGTGCCAGCAGTTTAGTTGGACAGGGAGGGAATGAGCAGTTCTTC. This encodes CASSLVGQGGNEQFF. The gene calls are TRBV12-3 or TRBV12-4 and TRBJ2-1, with D possibly being TRBD1 (8 bases). V dropped 1 base and J dropped 7 bases, with 14 bases sitting between them. The CDR3 has 15 residues.

The chain combines TRBV29-1 with TRBJ1-1; 8 bases fit TRBD1. Germline CDR1 SQVTM, CDR2 ANQGSEA. The junction had 4 bases not matched to a gene; V was cut back by 7 bases and J by 0 bases. There are 13 residues in the CDR3. CDR3 in DNA: TGCAGCGGGACAGGGACGGTGAACACTGAAGCTTTCTTT. Its protein is CSGTGTVNTEAFF.

The gene calls are TRBV7-2 and TRBJ1-1; D gene ambiguous. CDR3 length: 13 amino acids. Per the germline V gene, CDR1 is SGHTA and CDR2 is FQGNSA. V was trimmed by 5 bases and J by 2 bases, leaving 9 bases between them. The CDR3, as DNA: TGTGCCAGCAGCCCCCGTGCTAACACTGAAGCTTTCTTT. Translating it yields CASSPRANTEAFF.

The chain has TRBV4-2 and TRBJ2-3; D is possibly TRBD1 or TRBD2 (5 bases each). V gave up 3 bases and J gave up 0 bases, with 16 bases separating them. Germline V lookup: CDR1 LGHNA, CDR2 YNFKEQ. The length of the CDR3 is 17 residues. CDR3 amino acids: CASSHRPYRGSTDTQYF. CDR3 nucleotides: TGTGCCAGCAGCCACCGACCCTACCGGGGCAGCACAGATACGCAGTATTTT.

This clonotype was counted ten times or more. The CDR3 bases are TGTGCCAGCAGCTTAACCTCGGGACAGGGCGCAGATACGCAGTATTTT. This translates into CASSLTSGQGADTQYF. The V call is TRBV13, the J call TRBJ2-3; 9 nucleotides agree with TRBD1. There are 16 residues in the CDR3. Germline V lookup: CDR1 PRHDT, CDR2 FYEKMQ (reference sequence). The V segment lost 2 bases and the J segment 4 bases; nucleotides outside the gene matches: 7.

This clonotype was counted many times. V gene TRBV7-9 combines with J gene TRBJ1-1; 7 bases fit TRBD1. The CDR3 consists of 15 residues. CDR1 is SEHNR, CDR2 FQNEAQ, per germline (reference sequence). Germline trimming cut 2 bases from V and 7 bases from J; bases unmatched to any gene: 10. The CDR3 loop reads CASSLQSGTAYEAFF. Here the CDR3 DNA reads TGTGCCAGCAGCTTACAGTCTGGGACAGCCTATGAAGCTTTCTTT.

This clonotype showed up just once. The chain employs TRBV5-4 and TRBJ2-7, with TRBD2 matching over 8 bases. The V and J ends lost 7 bases and 3 bases, in that order; junction bases with no gene match: 9. Germline CDR1 and CDR2: SGHNT and YYREEE (reference sequence). This CDR3 spans 14 amino acids. CDR3 in DNA: TGTGCCAGCGCCCCTGGCAGCGGGGGCTACGAGCAGTACTTC. Encoded protein: CASAPGSGGYEQYF.

In the case of this clonotype: This may arise from a read error, as a much more abundant clone is one base away. The chain carries TRBV11-2 and TRBJ2-4; D is undetermined. The ends were cut back, 1 base at V and 0 bases at J, with 10 bases in the middle. The CDR3 runs to 16 residues. Germline V gene lookup returns CDR1 SGHAT and CDR2 FQNNGV. The CDR3 region has the DNA TGTGCCAGCAGCTTAGGACCGATACTAGCCAAAAACATTCAGTACTTC. This encodes CASSLGPILAKNIQYF.